This T cell receptor (beta chain) was captured by sequencing in a study of blood T cell repertoires in COVID-19. Clones were sequenced by immunoSEQ multiplex PCR, and TCRdb holds only the in-frame ones, with some missing. This sample has about 140,000 clones; 60% to 80% occur once, and the top ten carry approximately 9%. This clone was seen only once. With 0 bases removed from V and 7 bases from J, the gap between germline ends came to 18 bases. This CDR3 region has 17 residues. Germline loops: CDR1 MGHRA, CDR2 YSYEKL. The sample consisted of peripheral blood. V is TRBV4-1 and J is TRBJ1-4; perhaps TRBD1 as D (5 bases). This receptor was obtained from a woman between 50 and 59 years old with active or convalescent COVID-19. CDR3 loop: CASSQEKEGRLGEKLFF. DNA for the CDR3: TGCGCCAGCAGCCAAGAGAAGGAGGGACGGTTAGGTGAAAAACTGTTTTTT.